This TCR beta chain was documented in a study of T cell repertoires in cytomegalovirus infection. Study-level background: Peptides in the study included HLA-C-restricted and HLA-B-restricted CMV epitopes. Public TCR beta signatures marked donors with CMV infection and the matching HLA.

As regards this clonotype: Its antigen is still unknown. One end of the junction fails to match germline, which may point to a read error.

One entry per CDR3 protein results from TCRdb running MiXCR on the reads. This sample has about 830,000 distinct CDR3 sequences, with approximately 32% found just once. Per germline, CDR1 MGHRA and CDR2 YSYEKL. This CDR3 contains 18 residues. Overall study findings and caveats: Based on cumulative public TCR beta family frequency, carriers of CMV plus the relevant HLA were identified. It was HLA-C-restricted CMV-specific TCR beta clonotypes that dominated the response ex vivo.

The specimen was cultured CD8+ T cells from PBMCs, collected from culture after CMV antigen stimulation. J is TRBJ2-1 and V is TRBV4-1, with 7 bases identical to TRBD1. The TCR originated in a human donor in good health (CMV status not recorded). Some clones in this sample may be carry-over from other donors' samples. CDR3 DNA: TGTGCCAGCAGCCAAGATATTGAGGGGGCCTTTTTGATCGATGAGCAGTTCTTC. Translation: CASSQDIEGAFLIDEQFF.